This TCR beta chain was recovered during a study of T cells expressing NK-cell markers (TCRdb year 2020). As for the study more broadly: In sorted CD3+CD56+NKG2C+, CD3+CD56+NKG2C- and CD3+CD56-NKG2C+ T-cell subsets from about eight donors, TCR beta-chain repertoires were profiled. Libraries were sequenced as 2 x 150 bp reads on Illumina HiSeq 2000/2500, MiSeq or NextSeq. Among the eight sequenced donors, seven were HCMV-seropositive and one was HCMV-seronegative. All eight donors whose samples were sequenced were randomly selected healthy volunteers, three of them men and five women.

A commercial ELISA kit detecting HCMV-specific IgG in serum was used to determine HCMV serostatus. Ficoll density gradient centrifugation was used to isolate peripheral blood mononuclear cells from blood. TCRdb lists the instrument as Illumina HiSeq 2000. TCR beta cDNA libraries were made by 5'RACE template switching that added a universal primer site and unique molecular identifiers. cDNA synthesis was primed from the TCR beta constant segment, followed by two successive PCR amplification steps. Turning to the authors' computational methods: MIGEC was used to demultiplex reads and group reads by UMI, and MiTCR was used to assemble and quantify clonotypes. To remove erroneous sequences, TCR cDNA sequences were retained only when supported by two or more reads. Downstream repertoire analysis used the tcR package, and clonotypes were matched across fractions by CDR3 nucleotide sequence plus V segment. VDJmatch was used to annotate antigen specificity against VDJdb, with one amino acid substitution allowed in CDR3. TCRdb reprocessed the reads, reporting each CDR3 protein sequence once and no DNA. For this entry, the V and J calls and clone size follow TCRdb and not the study's own pipeline. The sample has 550,000 to 600,000 distinct CDR3 sequences on record. The leading ten clones occupy under 4.5% of the sample.

The paper's findings and limits, for the study overall: In six donors, the dominant CD3+CD56+NKG2C+ clonotypes were among the top 10 CD8+ clonotypes and accounted for about 1.0-8% of CD8+ T cells. Those dominant clonotypes were again the most abundant among CD3+CD56-NKG2C+ cells in a handful of donors, at about 25-60.1%. It remained unclear whether the expanded NKG2C-expressing T cell clones were specific for HCMV antigens.

As regards this clonotype: The clone's antigen remains unknown.

This receptor was taken from a man younger than 30 in good health. Donor details come from another sample of the same person, matched by shared clones. Sequencing input: blood T cells: a sorted CD56 or NKG2C T cell subset, CD4+ or CD8+ T cells, or bulk PBMC T cells (not recorded which).

The CDR3 loop reads CASSLTGVSGYGYTF. The chain employs TRBV7-2 and TRBJ1-2; the D call from TCRdb, TRBD1, cannot be confirmed without DNA. The CDR3, cysteine through phenylalanine, is 15 amino acids long. DNA is not on record. The germline V gene supplies CDR1 SGHTA and CDR2 FQGNSA.